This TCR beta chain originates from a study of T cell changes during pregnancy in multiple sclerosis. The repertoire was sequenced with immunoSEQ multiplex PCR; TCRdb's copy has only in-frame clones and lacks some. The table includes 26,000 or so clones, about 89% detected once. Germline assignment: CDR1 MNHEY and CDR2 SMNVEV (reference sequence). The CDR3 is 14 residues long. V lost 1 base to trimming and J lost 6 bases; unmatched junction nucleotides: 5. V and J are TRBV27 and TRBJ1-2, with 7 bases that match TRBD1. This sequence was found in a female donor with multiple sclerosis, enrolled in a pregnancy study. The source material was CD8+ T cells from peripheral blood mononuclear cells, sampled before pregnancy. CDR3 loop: CASSLYEGADGYTF. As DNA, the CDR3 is TGTGCCAGCAGTTTATATGAGGGGGCGGATGGCTACACCTTC.